This TCR beta chain stems from a study of shared clonotypes between healthy human individuals. General study findings and limits: Across subsets, estimated richness was generally greater for naive than for memory populations.

Regarding this clone: Its antigen is undetermined.

CD45RA-negative memory and CD45RA+ naive subsets were split from the CD4+ cells. Measured with immunoSEQ multiplex PCR; TCRdb has only the in-frame clones, and not every one. In the table there are approximately 500,000 clones, 90% to 96% of which are singletons. CDR1 WNHNN and CDR2 SYGVQD come from the germline V gene (reference sequence). The CDR3 has 15 residues. The ends lost 2 bases at V and 6 bases at J; junction bases unmatched: 10. The receptor comes from a woman in her 30s in good health. The sample was naive CD4+ T cells sorted from blood. Subset reported: CD45RA+ positively selected. V gene TRBV10-1 combines with J gene TRBJ2-7; TRBD2 aligns across 7 bases. The CDR3 sequence: CASSEPGAGVFEQYF. The CDR3 region has the DNA TGCGCCAGCAGTGAGCCCGGGGCGGGGGTTTTCGAGCAGTACTTC.